These T cell receptor beta chains were read from a single sample in a study of T cell responses to AZD1222 COVID-19 vaccine. Some clones are missing from TCRdb's copy, which holds only in-frame ones; the method was immunoSEQ multiplex PCR. Here the sample spans more than 150,000 clones, roughly 91% being singletons. The sequenced sample was peripheral blood, obtained 28 days after the second AZD1222 dose. Source of these receptors: an adult who received the AZD1222 COVID-19 vaccine. CDR3s include the opening cysteine and the closing phenylalanine or tryptophan.

V gene	J gene	CDR3 protein
TRBV6-5	TRBJ1-1	CASSYDRQGEAFF
TRBV7-6	TRBJ1-3	CASSLNVAGNTIYF
TRBV6-1	TRBJ2-1	CASSTGTGRFHEQFF
TRBV15	TRBJ1-3	CATSRDRDSGNTIYF
TRBV28	TRBJ1-3	CASSKGSGNTIYF
TRBV5-6	TRBJ1-5	CASSLFSNQPQHF
TRBV18	TRBJ2-1	CASSPGQGADEQFF
TRBV5-4	TRBJ2-7	CASSPAFGTGGEYF
TRBV13	TRBJ1-2	CASSLDRTMEGGYTF
TRBV3-1/TRBV3-2	TRBJ2-3	CASSPPASRFNTQYF
TRBV19	TRBJ1-2	CASSTPGSPANYGYTF
TRBV6-5	TRBJ2-1	CASSYSRFEFF
TRBV19	TRBJ1-1	CASLMAGLNTEAFF
TRBV6-4	TRBJ1-1	CASSEKGALIIGAFF
TRBV9	TRBJ1-1	CASSVGRLNTEAFF
TRBV6-5	TRBJ1-1	CASSSPGQGLAFF
TRBV7-9	TRBJ1-4	CASTETGREKLFF
TRBV24-1	TRBJ2-7	CATSDGAGREQYF
TRBV30	TRBJ2-2	CAWSLGHTGELFF
TRBV20-1	TRBJ2-2	CSALDTKELFF
TRBV9	TRBJ1-5	CASSVGTESNQPQHF
TRBV6-5	TRBJ1-1	CASSYKQGWGDTEAFF
TRBV13	TRBJ2-3	CASSRRTFTDTQYF
TRBV2	TRBJ1-2	CASSELRRGYTF
TRBV27	TRBJ1-5	CASSFSPGTGGPQHF
TRBV2	TRBJ1-2	CASRVDSYGYTF
TRBV7-8	TRBJ2-7	CASSLNWTSGSYEQYF
TRBV19	TRBJ2-1	CASRNGVEQFF
TRBV30	TRBJ2-7	CAWSVLAYEQYF
TRBV7-9	TRBJ2-2	CASSLGAYTGELFF
TRBV7-2	TRBJ1-3	CASSLLLSGNTIYF
TRBV5-1	TRBJ2-5	CASSFQGQETQYF
TRBV6-2/TRBV6-3	TRBJ1-2	CASSYRGALSYTF
TRBV5-5	TRBJ1-6	CASSPRTPLDSPLHF
TRBV10-3	TRBJ2-1	CAISTSGPYNEQFF
TRBV7-3	TRBJ1-1	CASSLIWSSNTEAFF